This TCR beta chain was observed in a study of cytotoxic CD8 clonotypes in ibrutinib-treated CLL. Study overall: Response samples came after a median approximately twelve months of treatment, range 6 to 36.

Sequencing was designed to attain a depth spanning 1 in 200,000 to 1 in 1 million T cells. Profiling relied on immunoSEQ multiplex PCR, and the TCRdb table lists in-frame clones only, not all of them. Here the sample spans 150,000 to 250,000 clones, over 55% being singletons. CDR3 length equals 16 residues. This clone was picked up a small number of times. Its antigen is as yet unknown. The study, taken as a whole, reports: Clonality was higher at baseline than in age-matched healthy donors and tracked circulating CD8+ T-cell counts.

The TCR comes from a human donor with chronic lymphocytic leukemia. The gene calls are TRBV21-1 and TRBJ1-3. TRBV21-1 is a documented pseudogene. The sequenced sample was PBMCs, obtained after 24 months of ibrutinib treatment. This chain's CDR3 is CASSKERTLSGNTIYF. CDR3 coding DNA: TGTGCCAGCAGCAAAGAGAGGACCCTCTCTGGAAACACCATATATTTT.